This paragraph reports one T cell receptor (beta chain). What it binds is unknown. The sample is drawn from a study of OX40 agonist ivuxolimab in advanced cancers. Study summary: Ivuxolimab, an antibody acting as an agonist of OX40 (CD134), was used to treat patients. Patients assigned to dose escalation were diagnosed with hepatocellular carcinoma, melanoma, renal cell or head and neck cancer.

Findings and limits, study-wide: Mean expanded clone counts were higher in CD8+ than CD4+ T cells. Certain nonresponders likewise exhibited a low normalized T-cell clonal expansion.

V was pared by 2 bases and J by 0 bases, with 9 bases between. From germline, CDR1 is KGHSH and CDR2 LQKENI. This CDR3 contains 15 residues. Assay used: immunoSEQ multiplex PCR; TCRdb lists only in-frame clones, some missing. This table has 90,000 to 95,000 clones, 70% to 90% appearing once. The J gene is TRBJ2-3, the V gene TRBV18, with a weak D call TRBD1 (5 bases). The sequenced sample was CD4+ or CD8+ T cells sorted from blood, obtained in a trial of the OX40 agonist ivuxolimab. The origin of this receptor is an adult with an advanced solid tumor such as melanoma, head and neck, liver or kidney cancer. The CDR3 nucleotides are TGTGCCAGCTCACCAGGCCAGGGCAGCACAGATACGCAGTATTTT. This codes for CASSPGQGSTDTQYF.